One and the same sample provided the 15 T cell receptor beta chains below, sequenced in a study of T cell responses to AZD1222 COVID-19 vaccine. Only in-frame clones appear in the TCRdb table, and some are missing; sequencing was by immunoSEQ multiplex PCR. The data hold roughly 120,000 clones, with roughly 90% observed a single time. The specimen was peripheral blood, collected on day 0 of AZD1222 vaccination. The origin of the receptors is an adult in good health.

The CDR3 bases are TGTGCCAGCAGCCAGCGGGGGTATGATACGCAGTATTTT. Encoded protein: CASSQRGYDTQYF. The J gene is TRBJ2-3, the V gene TRBV11-3; 8 nucleotides match TRBD2. Germline assignment: CDR1 SGHNT and CDR2 YENEEA. V was pared by 5 bases and J by 6 bases, with 4 bases of the junction left unmatched. The CDR3 covers 13 residues.

J is TRBJ1-3 and V is TRBV3-1 (or the pseudogene TRBV3-2); no clear D gene. Germline lookup yields CDR1 LGHDT and CDR2 YNNKEL (reference sequence). V lost 1 base and J 4 bases, leaving 5 bases between the germline ends. This CDR3 is 13 amino acids long. This CDR3 is CASSQGPGNTIYF. The CDR3 bases are TGTGCCAGCAGCCAAGGGCCCGGAAACACCATATATTTT.

The chain is built from TRBV2 and TRBJ2-4; D assignment may be TRBD1 or TRBD2 (6 bases each). Trimming removed 6 bases from V and 6 bases from J, with 12 bases in between. CDR3 length equals 13 residues. Germline V gene lookup returns CDR1 SNHLY and CDR2 FYNNEI. CDR3 loop: CASSGGWGNIQYF. CDR3 nucleotides: TGTGCCAGCAGCGGGGGCTGGGGAAACATTCAGTACTTC.

Only a few counts were recorded for this clone. At one end, the junction sequence differs from germline, possibly due to a read error. The gene calls are TRBV29-1 and TRBJ1-1; no clear D. The CDR3 contains 11 residues. CDR1 is SQVTM and CDR2 is ANQGSEA in the germline V gene. The CDR3 DNA reads TGCAGCGCCCAAACGAACGCTGAAGCTTTCTTT. It yields the protein CSAQTNAEAFF.

V gene TRBV27 combines with J gene TRBJ2-7; TRBD1 matches 9 bases. The germline CDR1 and CDR2 sequences are MNHEY and SMNVEV (reference sequence). The V gene end was trimmed by 4 bases and the J gene end by 6 bases; junction bases not matched to a gene: 10. This CDR3 has 15 residues. This CDR3 reads CASSCISGQGPEQYF. The CDR3 DNA sequence: TGTGCCAGCAGTTGTATTTCGGGACAGGGCCCCGAGCAGTACTTC.

The chain joins TRBV6-5 to TRBJ1-6, with unresolved D. Germline CDR1 is MNHEY and CDR2 is SVGAGI. With 2 bases removed from V and 8 bases from J, the gap between germline ends came to 10 bases. This CDR3 spans 14 amino acids. The CDR3 nucleotides read TGTGCCAGCAGTTACGTTGGTGAGGATTCACCCCTCCACTTT. This encodes CASSYVGEDSPLHF.

The chain employs TRBV7-8 and TRBJ1-5, with D possibly being TRBD1 (6 bases). Germline lookup yields CDR1 SGHVS and CDR2 FQNEAQ. Trimming left V 5 bases short and J 7 bases short, with 21 bases between. This CDR3 comprises 16 residues. The CDR3 loop is CASSDLPIGGPQPQHF. CDR3 in DNA: TGTGCCAGCAGCGACCTCCCTATCGGGGGGCCGCAGCCCCAGCATTTT. The full variable domain, in which reference TRBV7-8 and TRBJ1-5 provide the parts outside the CDR3, is GAGVSQSPRYKVAKRGQDVALRCDPISGHVSLFWYQQALGQGPEFLTYFQNEAQLDKSGLPSDRFFAERPEGSVSTLKIQRTQQEDSAVYLCASSDLPIGGPQPQHFGDGTRLSIL.

The J gene is TRBJ2-2, the V gene TRBV5-1, with D uncertain. This CDR3 spans 20 amino acids. In germline, CDR1 is SGHRS, CDR2 YFSETQ. V dropped 4 bases and J dropped 3 bases, with 28 bases sitting between them. CDR3 in amino acids: CASSLSETWAVIKDTGELFF. CDR3 DNA: TGCGCCAGCAGCCTATCTGAAACCTGGGCCGTAATTAAGGACACCGGGGAGCTGTTTTTT.

This rearrangement joins TRBV7-9 to TRBJ1-2; D remains unclear. Trimming cost V 3 bases and J 8 bases, with 13 bases left between them. The CDR3 consists of 13 residues. Germline CDR1 is SEHNR and CDR2 is FQNEAQ (reference sequence). CDR3 coding DNA: TGTGCCAGCAGCTTCTTACAGTCGGGAGGCTACACCTTC. Its protein product is CASSFLQSGGYTF.

The chain is built from TRBV9 and TRBJ1-1; tentative D call: TRBD1 (6 bases). Germline CDR1 SGDLS, CDR2 YYNGEE. Trimming took 3 bases from V and 6 from J, leaving 18 bases between them. The CDR3 is 15 residues long. CDR3 in amino acids: CASSALGGGHAEAFF. DNA of the CDR3: TGTGCCAGCAGCGCCCTAGGAGGGGGGCATGCTGAAGCTTTCTTT.

This chain joins TRBV2 and TRBJ1-5, with no clear D. The CDR3 is 12 amino acids. The ends were cut back, 6 bases at V and 1 base at J, with 4 bases in the middle. The germline CDR1 and CDR2 sequences are SNHLY and FYNNEI. The CDR3 DNA sequence: TGTGCCAGCAGAGAGAGCAATCAGCCCCAGCATTTT. As protein: CASRESNQPQHF.

The chain recombines TRBV12-5 with TRBJ2-2; TRBD1 matches at 8 bases. Germline V gene sequence: CDR1 LGHNT, CDR2 FRNRAP. The CDR3 runs 15 residues. V trimming: 6 bases; J trimming: 1 base; junction bases outside the gene matches: 4. Here the CDR3 DNA reads TGTGCTAGTGGCCCCGGGACAGGGAACACCGGGGAGCTGTTTTTT. Protein sequence: CASGPGTGNTGELFF.

The V call is TRBV6-5, the J call TRBJ2-5; the D gene could be TRBD1 or TRBD2 (6 bases each). Trimming removed 5 bases from V and 3 bases from J, with 16 bases in between. The CDR3 runs 15 residues. Germline assignment: CDR1 MNHEY and CDR2 SVGAGI. CDR3 in DNA: TGTGCCAGCAGTAACCTCTTGGGGGGCGAAGAGACCCAGTACTTC. It codes for CASSNLLGGEETQYF.

V is TRBV18 and J is TRBJ2-5, with D perhaps TRBD1 (5 bases). V dropped 6 bases and J dropped 10 bases, with 18 bases sitting between them. This CDR3 contains 13 residues. CDR1 and CDR2 from the germline V gene are KGHSH and LQKENI. Written as DNA, the CDR3 is TGTGCCAGCTCCCCAACCCCCCCAAGGGGCCAGTACTTC. This gives the protein CASSPTPPRGQYF. The whole variable domain, filled in from reference TRBV18 and TRBJ2-5, reads NAGVMQNPRHLVRRRGQEARLRCSPMKGHSHVYWYRQLPEEGLKFMVYLQKENIIDESGMPKERFSAEFPKEGPSILRIQQVVRGDSAAYFCASSPTPPRGQYFGPGTRLLVL.

The chain employs TRBV5-1 and TRBJ1-1; TRBD1 aligns across 12 bases. V lost 4 bases and J lost 1; bases outside the gene matches: 2. Per the germline V gene, CDR1 is SGHRS and CDR2 is YFSETQ. The CDR3 runs 15 residues. The CDR3 DNA follows: TGCGCCAGCAGCCGGGACAGGGGGCCGAACACTGAAGCTTTCTTT. Its protein is CASSRDRGPNTEAFF.